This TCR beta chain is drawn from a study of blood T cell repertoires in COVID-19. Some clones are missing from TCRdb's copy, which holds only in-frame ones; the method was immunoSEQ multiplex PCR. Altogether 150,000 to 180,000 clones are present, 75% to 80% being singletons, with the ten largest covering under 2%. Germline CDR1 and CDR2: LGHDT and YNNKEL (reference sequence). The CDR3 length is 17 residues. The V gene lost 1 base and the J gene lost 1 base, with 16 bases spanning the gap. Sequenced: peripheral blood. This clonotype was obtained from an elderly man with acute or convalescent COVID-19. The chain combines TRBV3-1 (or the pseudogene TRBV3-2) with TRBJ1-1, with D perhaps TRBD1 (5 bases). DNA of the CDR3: TGTGCCAGCAGCCAAGTTATGGGGGGGTTGAGGAACACTGAAGCTTTCTTT. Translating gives CASSQVMGGLRNTEAFF.